Listed below are T cell receptor beta chains from one sample, sequenced in a study of technical replicates of blood from a few donors. Sequencing used immunoSEQ multiplex PCR; TCRdb keeps in-frame clones, though not all of them. In the table there are around 30,000 clones, around 94% of which are singletons. Sequenced input: PBMCs. Receptors originate from a human donor in good health. Some clones in this sample may be carry-over from other donors' samples. CDR3s include the opening cysteine and the closing phenylalanine or tryptophan. D genes are given only for firm matches. A row's size may be missing; if present it is once, few, many or a size class.

v_gene	d_gene	j_gene	abundance	CDR3nt	CDR3aa
TRBV7-7	TRBD1	TRBJ1-1	-	TGTGCCAGCAGCTTAGAACAGGGGGCTGAAGCTTTCTTT	CASSLEQGAEAFF
TRBV7-2	TRBD2	TRBJ2-5	-	TGTGCCAGCAGCTTAGCTCGTGGTAGCGGGAGTCAGACCCAGTACTTC	CASSLARGSGSQTQYF
TRBV5-4	-	TRBJ1-5	-	TGTGCCAGCAGCTCACAAGGGGCTGGTAGCAATCAGCCCCAGCATTTT	CASSSQGAGSNQPQHF
TRBV2	-	TRBJ1-1	-	TGTGCCAGCAGTGATTCGGTGAACACTGAAGCTTTCTTT	CASSDSVNTEAFF
TRBV4-3	-	TRBJ1-2	-	TGCGCCAGCAGCCAAGATCTCGCGTCTAACTATGGCTACACCTTC	CASSQDLASNYGYTF
TRBV7-2	-	TRBJ1-6	-	TGTGCCAGCAGCTTCTCCGAGGCATCACCCCTCCACTTT	CASSFSEASPLHF
TRBV7-6	-	TRBJ2-3	-	TGTGCCAGCCGCAGTTTGGCTAGCACAGATACGCAGTATTTT	CASRSLASTDTQYF
TRBV2	TRBD1	TRBJ1-6	-	TGTGCCAGCAGTGGGACAGGGGATTATAATTCACCCCTCCACTTT	CASSGTGDYNSPLHF
TRBV12-5	TRBD1	TRBJ1-2	-	TGTGCTAGTGGCCTAGACAGGGGGCAAGCTGGCTACACCTTC	CASGLDRGQAGYTF
TRBV9	-	TRBJ2-7	once	TGTGCCAGCAGCGTAGAAGCGGTACCCTCCTACGAGCAGTACTTC	CASSVEAVPSYEQYF
TRBV6-5	-	TRBJ1-2	-	TGTGCCAGCAAGGTGTTCCAGGGGCTCCTGGGGGGCTACACCTTC	CASKVFQGLLGGYTF
TRBV18	-	TRBJ1-2	-	TGTGCCAGCTCGCTGGACAGATTCTATGGCTACACCTTC	CASSLDRFYGYTF
TRBV5-8	-	TRBJ1-2	-	TGTGCCAGCAGCTTGGCCCAGGGGCCCTACTATGGCTACACCTTC	CASSLAQGPYYGYTF
TRBV7-6	-	TRBJ1-2	-	TGTGCCAGCAGCAGTGGCCGGGGACTCGATGGCTACACCTTC	CASSSGRGLDGYTF
TRBV5-4	-	TRBJ2-1	-	TGTGCCAGCAGCCAGCCAACAGGGTCCAATGAGCAGTTCTTC	CASSQPTGSNEQFF
TRBV9	TRBD2	TRBJ2-5	-	TGTGCCAGCAGCGTAGCGGGACTAGCTTGGGAGACCCAGTACTTC	CASSVAGLAWETQYF
TRBV5-6	TRBD1	TRBJ1-6	-	TGTGCCAGCAGCTTGGGTTGGGACAGGATTAATTCACCCCTCCACTTT	CASSLGWDRINSPLHF
TRBV6-5	TRBD1	TRBJ1-2	-	TGTGCCAGCAGTCCTGACAGGGATCTGTATGGCTACACCTTC	CASSPDRDLYGYTF
TRBV2	-	TRBJ1-5	-	TGTGCCAGCGGACGGGACAATCAGCCCCAGCATTTT	CASGRDNQPQHF
TRBV6-8	TRBD1	TRBJ1-2	-	TGTGCCAGCACCCGGGACAGACCTAACTATGGCTACACCTTC	CASTRDRPNYGYTF